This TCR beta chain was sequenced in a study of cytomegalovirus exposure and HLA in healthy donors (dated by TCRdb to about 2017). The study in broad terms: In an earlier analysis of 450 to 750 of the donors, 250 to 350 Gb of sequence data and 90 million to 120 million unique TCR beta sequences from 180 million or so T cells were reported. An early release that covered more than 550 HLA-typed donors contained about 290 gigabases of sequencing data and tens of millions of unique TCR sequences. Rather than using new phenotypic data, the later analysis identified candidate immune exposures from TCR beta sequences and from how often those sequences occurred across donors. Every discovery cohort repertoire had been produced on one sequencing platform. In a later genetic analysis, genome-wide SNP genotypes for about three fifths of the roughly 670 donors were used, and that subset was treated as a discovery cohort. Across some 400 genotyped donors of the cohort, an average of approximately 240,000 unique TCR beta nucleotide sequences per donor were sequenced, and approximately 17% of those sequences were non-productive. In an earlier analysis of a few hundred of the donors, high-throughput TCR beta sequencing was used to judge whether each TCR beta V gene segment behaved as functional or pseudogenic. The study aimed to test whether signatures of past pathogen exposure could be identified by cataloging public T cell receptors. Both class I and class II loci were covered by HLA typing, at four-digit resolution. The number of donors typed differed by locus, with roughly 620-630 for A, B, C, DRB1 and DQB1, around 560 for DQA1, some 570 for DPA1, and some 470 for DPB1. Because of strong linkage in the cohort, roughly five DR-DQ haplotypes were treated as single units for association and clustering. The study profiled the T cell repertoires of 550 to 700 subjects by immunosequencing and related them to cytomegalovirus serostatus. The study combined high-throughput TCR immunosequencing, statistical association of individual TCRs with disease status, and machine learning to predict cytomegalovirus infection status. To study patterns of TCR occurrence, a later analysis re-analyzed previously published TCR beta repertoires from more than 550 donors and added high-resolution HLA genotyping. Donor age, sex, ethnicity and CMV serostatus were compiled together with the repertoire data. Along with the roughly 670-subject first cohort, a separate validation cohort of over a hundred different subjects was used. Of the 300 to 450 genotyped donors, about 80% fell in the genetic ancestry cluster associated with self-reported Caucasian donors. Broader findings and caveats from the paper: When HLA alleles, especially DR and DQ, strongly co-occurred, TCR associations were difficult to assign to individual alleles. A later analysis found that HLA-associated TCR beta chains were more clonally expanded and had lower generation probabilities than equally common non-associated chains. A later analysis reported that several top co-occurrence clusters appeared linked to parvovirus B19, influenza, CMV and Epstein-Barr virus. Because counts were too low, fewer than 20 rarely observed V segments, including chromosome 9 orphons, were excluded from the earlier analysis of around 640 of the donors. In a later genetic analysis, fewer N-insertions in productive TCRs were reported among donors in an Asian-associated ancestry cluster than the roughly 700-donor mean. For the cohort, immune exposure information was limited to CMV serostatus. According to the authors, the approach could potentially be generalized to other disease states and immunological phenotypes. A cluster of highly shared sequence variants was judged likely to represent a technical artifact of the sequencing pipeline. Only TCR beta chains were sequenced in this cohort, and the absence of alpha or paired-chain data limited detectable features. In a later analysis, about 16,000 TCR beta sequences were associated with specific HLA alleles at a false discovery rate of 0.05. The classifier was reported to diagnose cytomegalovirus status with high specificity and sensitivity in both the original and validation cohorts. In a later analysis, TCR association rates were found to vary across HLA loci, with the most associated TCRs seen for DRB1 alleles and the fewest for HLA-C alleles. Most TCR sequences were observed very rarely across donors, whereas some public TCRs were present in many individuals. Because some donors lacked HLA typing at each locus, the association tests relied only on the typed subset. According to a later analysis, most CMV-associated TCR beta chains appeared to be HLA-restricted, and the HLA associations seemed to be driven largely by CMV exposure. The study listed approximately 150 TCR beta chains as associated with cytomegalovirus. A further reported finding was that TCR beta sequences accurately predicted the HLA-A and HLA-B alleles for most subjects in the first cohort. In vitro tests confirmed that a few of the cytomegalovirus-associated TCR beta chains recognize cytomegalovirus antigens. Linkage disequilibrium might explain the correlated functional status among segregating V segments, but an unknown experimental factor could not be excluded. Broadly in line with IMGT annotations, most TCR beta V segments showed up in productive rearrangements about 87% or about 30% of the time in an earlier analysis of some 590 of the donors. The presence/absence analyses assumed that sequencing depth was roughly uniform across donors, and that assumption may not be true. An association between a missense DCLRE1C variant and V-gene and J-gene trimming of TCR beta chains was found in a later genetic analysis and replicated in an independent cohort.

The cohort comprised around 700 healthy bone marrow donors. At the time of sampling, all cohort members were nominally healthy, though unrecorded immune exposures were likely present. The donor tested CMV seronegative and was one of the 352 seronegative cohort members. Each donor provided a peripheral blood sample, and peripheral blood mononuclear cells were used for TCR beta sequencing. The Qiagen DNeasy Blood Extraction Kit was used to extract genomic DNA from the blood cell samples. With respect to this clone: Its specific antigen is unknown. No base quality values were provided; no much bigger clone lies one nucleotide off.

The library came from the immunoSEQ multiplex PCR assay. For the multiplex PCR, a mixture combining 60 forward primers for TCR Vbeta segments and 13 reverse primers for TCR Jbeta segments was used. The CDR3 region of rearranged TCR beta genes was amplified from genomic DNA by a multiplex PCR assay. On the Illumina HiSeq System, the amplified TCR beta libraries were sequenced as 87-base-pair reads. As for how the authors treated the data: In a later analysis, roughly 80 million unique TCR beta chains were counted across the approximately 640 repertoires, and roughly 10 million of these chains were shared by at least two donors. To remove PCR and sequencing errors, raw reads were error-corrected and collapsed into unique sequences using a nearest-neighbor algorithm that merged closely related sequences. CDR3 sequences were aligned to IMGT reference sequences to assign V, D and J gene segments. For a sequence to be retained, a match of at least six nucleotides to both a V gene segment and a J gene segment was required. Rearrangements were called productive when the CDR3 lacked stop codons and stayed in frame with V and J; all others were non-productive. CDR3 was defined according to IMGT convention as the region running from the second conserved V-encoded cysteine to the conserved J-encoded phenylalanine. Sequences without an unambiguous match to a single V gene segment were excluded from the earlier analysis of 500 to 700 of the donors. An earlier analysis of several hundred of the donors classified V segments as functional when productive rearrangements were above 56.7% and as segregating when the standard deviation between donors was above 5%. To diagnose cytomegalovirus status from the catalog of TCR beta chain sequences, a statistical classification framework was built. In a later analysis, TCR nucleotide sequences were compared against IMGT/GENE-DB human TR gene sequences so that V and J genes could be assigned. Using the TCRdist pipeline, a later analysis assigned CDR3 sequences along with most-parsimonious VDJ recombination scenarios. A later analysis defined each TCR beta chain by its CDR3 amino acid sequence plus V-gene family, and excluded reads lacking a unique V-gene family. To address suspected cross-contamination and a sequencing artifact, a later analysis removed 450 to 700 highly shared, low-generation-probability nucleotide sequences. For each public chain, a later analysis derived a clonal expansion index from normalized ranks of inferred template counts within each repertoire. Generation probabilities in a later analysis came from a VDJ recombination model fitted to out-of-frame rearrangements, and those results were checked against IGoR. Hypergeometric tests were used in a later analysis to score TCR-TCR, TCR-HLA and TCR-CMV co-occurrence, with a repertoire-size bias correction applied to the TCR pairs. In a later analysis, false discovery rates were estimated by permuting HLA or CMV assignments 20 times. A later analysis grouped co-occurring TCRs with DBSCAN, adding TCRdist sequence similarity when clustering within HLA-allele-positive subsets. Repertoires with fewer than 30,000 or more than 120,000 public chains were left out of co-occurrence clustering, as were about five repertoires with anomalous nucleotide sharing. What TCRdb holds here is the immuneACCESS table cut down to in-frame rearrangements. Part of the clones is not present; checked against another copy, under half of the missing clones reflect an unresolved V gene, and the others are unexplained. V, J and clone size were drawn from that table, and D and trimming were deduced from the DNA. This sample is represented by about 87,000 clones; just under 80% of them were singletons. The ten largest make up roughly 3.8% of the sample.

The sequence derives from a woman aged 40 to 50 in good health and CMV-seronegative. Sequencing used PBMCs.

The CDR3 protein sequence reads: CASSQVRGSTDTQYF. In nucleotides, the sequence is TGCGCCAGCAGCCAAGTGCGGGGTAGCACAGATACGCAGTATTTT. The chain employs TRBV4-3 and TRBJ2-3; the best D guess is TRBD2, with 6 bases matching. Via the germline V gene, CDR1 is LGHNA and CDR2 YSLEER. Trimming at the junction amounts to 1 base on V and 0 bases on J, and the germline ends lie 8 bases apart. From its cysteine to its phenylalanine, the CDR3 spans 15 amino acids. Solely the CDR3 DNA is kept, with 45 bases framed from the first base.